Below are 18 T cell receptor beta chains sequenced from a single sample in a study of blood T cells in healthy people across ages. Combining a sample-barcoded 5' primer with a J-beta primer mix, a second PCR ran for roughly 7 to 12 cycles. One entry per CDR3 protein results from TCRdb running MiXCR on the 5' RACE reads. Here the sample spans roughly 1 million distinct CDR3 sequences, 25% being singletons. The sample was also linked to a second study, of T cells of mothers and their children.

Material for sequencing was blood. These receptors were obtained from a girl aged 2 to 10 in good health.

The V call is TRBV6-1, the J call TRBJ2-2; the match to TRBD1 covers 8 bases. J gave up 4 bases and V 6 bases, and 10 bases lay outside the gene matches. Germline-derived CDR1 and CDR2 are MNHNS and SASEGT. The CDR3 runs 16 residues. The CDR3 loop is CASRPLAQGGTGELFF. The CDR3 DNA reads as TGTGCCAGCAGGCCCCTGGCACAGGGGGGCACCGGGGAGCTGTTTTTT.

The gene calls are TRBV28 and TRBJ2-3, with 14 nucleotides matching TRBD2. The CDR3 is made up of 18 amino acids. Germline-derived CDR1 and CDR2 are MDHEN and SYDVKM. Trimming cost V 5 bases and J 1 base; bases outside gene matches: 8. In nucleotides, the CDR3 is TGTGCCAGCAGTGGGGGACTAGCGGGAGTTTCGGGCACAGATACGCAGTATTTT. It is translated as CASSGGLAGVSGTDTQYF.

The J gene is TRBJ1-3, the V gene TRBV10-2, with unresolved D. The CDR3 spans 16 residues. The V and J ends lost 7 bases and 0 bases respectively, with 16 bases between them. Germline V gene data show CDR1 as WSHSY and CDR2 as SAAADI. The CDR3 is CASTNWDVLSGNTIYF. In nucleotides, the CDR3 is TGCGCCAGCACCAATTGGGATGTCCTCTCTGGAAACACCATATATTTT.

This clonotype was observed a few times. This sequence joins TRBV15 and TRBJ2-7, with a tentative D call TRBD2 (5 bases). CDR3 length: 14 residues. Germline CDR1 reads LNHNV; CDR2 reads YYDKDF (reference sequence). Trimming removed 4 bases from V and 7 bases from J, with 17 bases in between. The CDR3 loop reads CATSTSRGRLEQYF. The CDR3 region has the DNA TGTGCCACCAGCACTAGCCGGGGAAGACTAGAGCAGTACTTC.

The chain links TRBV20-1 to TRBJ2-1; 16 bases line up with TRBD2. CDR3 length: 19 residues. With V trimmed by 3 bases and J by 1 base, 9 bases remained unmatched. CDR1 and CDR2 from the germline V gene are DFQATT and SNEGSKA (reference sequence). The CDR3, as DNA: TGCAGTGCTAGTTCATTCGGGACTAGCGGGGGGGATTCCTACAATGAGCAGTTCTTC. It specifies CSASSFGTSGGDSYNEQFF.

The chain recombines TRBV11-2 with TRBJ2-7; 12 bases match TRBD2. The trim removed 0 bases at V and 4 bases at J, leaving 4 bases unmatched. Germline V gene sequence: CDR1 SGHAT, CDR2 FQNNGV. This CDR3 has 16 amino acids. CDR3 in DNA: TGTGCCAGCAGCTTAGAGCCTAGCGGGAGGGGATACGAGCAGTACTTC. Its protein is CASSLEPSGRGYEQYF.

The chain links TRBV6-6 to TRBJ2-3; maybe TRBD1 (6 bases). CDR1 is MNHNY, CDR2 SVGAGI, per germline (reference sequence). This CDR3 has 15 amino acids. Trimming removed 8 bases from V and 1 base from J, with 16 bases in between. CDR3 residues: CASGSGGYGTDTQYF. CDR3 sequence (DNA): TGTGCCAGCGGGAGTGGGGGCTACGGCACAGATACGCAGTATTTT.

V and J are TRBV20-1 and TRBJ1-5, with D unresolved. CDR3 size: 13 residues. Trimming removed 1 base at V and 3 bases at J, with 7 bases between. Germline V lookup: CDR1 DFQATT, CDR2 SNEGSKA (reference sequence). The CDR3 sequence: CSARGGYNQPQHF. The CDR3 DNA is TGCAGTGCTAGAGGGGGTTACAATCAGCCCCAGCATTTT.

The CDR3 reads CASSLLWEKLFF. The DNA of the CDR3 is TGTGCCAGCAGCTTGTTGTGGGAAAAACTGTTTTTT. The rearrangement joins TRBV7-9 to TRBJ1-4, with unresolved D. The CDR3 has 12 amino acids. In germline, CDR1 is SEHNR, CDR2 FQNEAQ (reference sequence). Trimming took off 3 bases at V and 8 bases at J, with 7 bases between the two ends.

Note on this clonotype: A read error is possible here, since a much larger clone lies one base away. V usage is TRBV7-2 and J usage is TRBJ1-2; D unresolved. Germline assignment: CDR1 SGHTA and CDR2 FQGNSA. This CDR3 has 15 residues. CDR3 nucleotide sequence: TGTGCCAGCAGCTTAGCGCCGGGCCCTAACTATGGCTGCACCTTC. This gives the protein CASSLAPGPNYGCTF.

The rearrangement links TRBV6-1 to TRBJ2-1; possibly TRBD2 for D (5 bases). V lost 6 bases to trimming and J lost 2 bases, with 14 bases between them. Germline CDR1 reads MNHNS; CDR2 reads SASEGT. This CDR3 is 15 amino acids long. The CDR3 sequence: CASRAIGVAYNEQFF. The CDR3 DNA is TGTGCCAGCAGAGCTATCGGGGTAGCCTACAATGAGCAGTTCTTC.

The chain has TRBV28 and TRBJ2-6; TRBD1 matches at 11 bases. The CDR3 extends over 17 amino acids. Germline V lookup: CDR1 MDHEN, CDR2 SYDVKM. Losses at the gene ends were 4 bases for V and 1 base for J; bases not matched to a gene: 3. The CDR3 sequence is CASSWRDRGSGANVLTF. The CDR3 region has the DNA TGTGCCAGCAGTTGGAGGGACAGGGGGTCTGGGGCCAACGTCCTGACTTTC.

This clonotype was observed a few times. The rearrangement joins TRBV9 to TRBJ2-5; 9 positions match TRBD1. The DNA end lines up better with TRBJ2-1; the J call may be wrong. The germline gives CDR1 SGDLS, CDR2 YYNGEE. The length of the CDR3 is 15 residues. CDR3 bases: TGTGCCAGCAGCGTAGAAGGGACAGGGTTCAATGAGCAGTTCTTC. Protein product: CASSVEGTGFNEQFF.

The chain combines TRBV29-1 with TRBJ2-4; 11 bases align to TRBD2. This CDR3 comprises 15 residues. With V trimmed by 6 bases and J by 6 bases, 10 bases remained unmatched. The V gene's germline CDR1 is SQVTM and CDR2 ANQGSEA. CDR3 residues: CSVETSGRRPNIQYF. In DNA, the CDR3 is TGCAGCGTCGAAACTAGCGGGAGAAGACCAAACATTCAGTACTTC.

J is TRBJ1-2 and V is TRBV25-1; 9 bases are a match to TRBD1. CDR1 and CDR2 (germline): MGHDK, SYGVNS. The CDR3 consists of 14 residues. The V and J ends lost 6 bases and 2 bases, in that order; junction bases with no gene match: 4. For the CDR3, the DNA is TGTGCCAGCAGGGGGACAGGGCTAAACTATGGCTACACCTTC. Translated, it gives CASRGTGLNYGYTF.

V usage is TRBV20-1 and J usage is TRBJ1-1; D not certain. The V end lost 8 bases, the J end lost 3 bases, and 22 bases lay between the germline ends. The CDR3 runs to 15 residues. The V gene's germline CDR1 is DFQATT and CDR2 SNEGSKA (reference sequence). CDR3 region: CSTRGADPVYTEAFF. For the CDR3, the DNA is TGCAGTACACGAGGCGCAGACCCAGTCTACACTGAAGCTTTCTTT.

This chain links TRBV28 with TRBJ1-5; 10 nucleotides align to TRBD1. V dropped 8 bases and J dropped 9; count of bases not matched to a gene: 19. From germline, CDR1 is MDHEN and CDR2 SYDVKM. The CDR3 covers 17 residues. The CDR3 region is CASVPIRDRGPVVPQHF. In nucleotides, the CDR3 is TGTGCCAGCGTACCAATCCGGGACAGGGGACCAGTGGTGCCCCAGCATTTT.

V usage is TRBV4-2 and J usage is TRBJ2-1, with TRBD1 matching 9 bases. Germline V gene sequence: CDR1 LGHNA, CDR2 YNFKEQ. V shed 1 base and J 8 bases; nucleotides not matched to a gene: 12. This CDR3 spans 17 amino acids. The CDR3 loop is CASSQGGGTGFLDEQFF. Here the CDR3 DNA reads TGTGCCAGCAGCCAAGGGGGAGGGACAGGGTTTCTAGATGAGCAGTTCTTC.